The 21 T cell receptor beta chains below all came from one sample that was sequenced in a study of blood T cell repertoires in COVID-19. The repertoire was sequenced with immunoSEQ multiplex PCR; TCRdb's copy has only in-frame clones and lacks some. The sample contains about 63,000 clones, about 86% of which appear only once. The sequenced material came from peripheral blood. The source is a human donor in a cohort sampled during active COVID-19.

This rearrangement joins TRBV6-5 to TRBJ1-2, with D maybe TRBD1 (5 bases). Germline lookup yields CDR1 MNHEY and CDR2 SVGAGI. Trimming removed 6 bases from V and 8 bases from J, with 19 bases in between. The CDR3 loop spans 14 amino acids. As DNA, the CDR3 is TGTGCCAGCAGCTTTACATCAGGGACTTGGGGCTACACCTTC. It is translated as CASSFTSGTWGYTF.

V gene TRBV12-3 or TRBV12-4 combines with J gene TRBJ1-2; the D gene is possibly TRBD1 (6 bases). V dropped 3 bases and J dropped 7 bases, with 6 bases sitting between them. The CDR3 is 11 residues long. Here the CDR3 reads CASSLTGGYTF. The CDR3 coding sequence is TGTGCCAGCAGTTTGACAGGTGGCTACACCTTC.

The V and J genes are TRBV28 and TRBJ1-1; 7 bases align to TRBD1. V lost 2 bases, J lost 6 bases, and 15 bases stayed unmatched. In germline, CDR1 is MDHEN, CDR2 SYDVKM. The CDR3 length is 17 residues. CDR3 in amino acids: CASSLESQGVRGSEAFF. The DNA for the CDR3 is TGTGCCAGCAGTTTAGAAAGTCAGGGGGTTAGGGGGTCTGAAGCTTTCTTT.

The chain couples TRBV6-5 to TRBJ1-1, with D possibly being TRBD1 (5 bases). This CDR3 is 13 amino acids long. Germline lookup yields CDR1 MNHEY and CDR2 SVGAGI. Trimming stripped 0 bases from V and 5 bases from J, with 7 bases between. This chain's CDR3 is CASSYSRGTEAFF. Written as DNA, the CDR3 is TGTGCCAGCAGTTACTCGCGGGGGACTGAAGCTTTCTTT.

CDR3 sequence reads: CASSSQGDEQYF. The DNA for the CDR3 is TGTGCCAGCAGTTCTCAGGGGGACGAGCAGTACTTC. The rearrangement uses TRBV2 and TRBJ2-7, with 7 bases identical to TRBD1. CDR1 and CDR2 (germline): SNHLY, FYNNEI. V lost 5 bases and J lost 5; bases outside the gene matches: 3. The length of the CDR3 is 12 residues.

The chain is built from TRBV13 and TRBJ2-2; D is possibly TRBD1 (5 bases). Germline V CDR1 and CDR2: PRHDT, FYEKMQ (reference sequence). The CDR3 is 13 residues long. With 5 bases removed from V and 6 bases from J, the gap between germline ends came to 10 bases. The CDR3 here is CASSEDTSGELFF. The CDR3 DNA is TGTGCCAGCAGCGAGGACACATCCGGGGAGCTGTTTTTT.

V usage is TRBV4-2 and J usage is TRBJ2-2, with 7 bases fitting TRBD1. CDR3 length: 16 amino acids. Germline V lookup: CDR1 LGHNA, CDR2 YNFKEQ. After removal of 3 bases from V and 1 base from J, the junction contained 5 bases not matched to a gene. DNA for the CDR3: TGTGCCAGCAGCCAGGACGACAGGGTGAACACCGGGGAGCTGTTTTTT. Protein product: CASSQDDRVNTGELFF.

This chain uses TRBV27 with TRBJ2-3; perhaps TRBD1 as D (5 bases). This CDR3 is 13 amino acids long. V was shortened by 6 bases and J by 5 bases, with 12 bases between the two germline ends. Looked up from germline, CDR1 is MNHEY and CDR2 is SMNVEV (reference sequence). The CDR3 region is CASRNRLIDTQYF. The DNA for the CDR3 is TGTGCCAGCAGGAACAGGCTCATAGATACGCAGTATTTT.

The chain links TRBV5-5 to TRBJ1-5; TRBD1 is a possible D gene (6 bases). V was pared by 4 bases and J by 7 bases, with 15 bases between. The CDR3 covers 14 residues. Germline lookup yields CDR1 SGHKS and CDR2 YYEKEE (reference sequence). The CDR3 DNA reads TGTGCCAGCAGCGCGTCGGGGGGCGGACAGCCCCAGCATTTT. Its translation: CASSASGGGQPQHF.

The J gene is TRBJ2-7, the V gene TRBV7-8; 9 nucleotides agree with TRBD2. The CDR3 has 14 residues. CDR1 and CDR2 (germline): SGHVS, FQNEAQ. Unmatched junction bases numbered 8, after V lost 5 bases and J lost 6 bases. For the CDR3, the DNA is TGTGCCAGCAGCGCGAGCGGGGGGTTCGGCGAGCAGTACTTC. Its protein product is CASSASGGFGEQYF.

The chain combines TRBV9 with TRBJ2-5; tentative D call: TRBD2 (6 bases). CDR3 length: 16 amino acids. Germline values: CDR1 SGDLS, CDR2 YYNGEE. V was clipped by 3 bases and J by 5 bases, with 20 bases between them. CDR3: CASSAYGTLERETQYF. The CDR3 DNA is TGTGCCAGCAGCGCCTACGGGACTCTTGAGCGGGAGACCCAGTACTTC. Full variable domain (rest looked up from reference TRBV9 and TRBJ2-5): DSGVTQTPKHLITATGQRVTLRCSPRSGDLSVYWYQQSLDQGLQFLIQYYNGEERAKGNILERFSAQQFPDLHSELNLSSLELGDSALYFCASSAYGTLERETQYFGPGTRLLVL.

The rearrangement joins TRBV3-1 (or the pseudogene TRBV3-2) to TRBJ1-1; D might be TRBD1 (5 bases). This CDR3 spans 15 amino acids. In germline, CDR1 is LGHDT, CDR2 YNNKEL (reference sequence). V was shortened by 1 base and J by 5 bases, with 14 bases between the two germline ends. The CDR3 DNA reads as TGTGCCAGCAGCCAAGGGGGGACTTCGAAGACTGAAGCTTTCTTT. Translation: CASSQGGTSKTEAFF.

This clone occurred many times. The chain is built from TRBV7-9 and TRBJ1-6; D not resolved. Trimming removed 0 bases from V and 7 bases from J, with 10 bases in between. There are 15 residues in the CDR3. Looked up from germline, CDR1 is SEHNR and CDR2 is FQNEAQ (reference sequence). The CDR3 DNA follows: TGTGCCAGCAGCTTAGCGCACAGCCCCAATTCACCCCTCCACTTT. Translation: CASSLAHSPNSPLHF.

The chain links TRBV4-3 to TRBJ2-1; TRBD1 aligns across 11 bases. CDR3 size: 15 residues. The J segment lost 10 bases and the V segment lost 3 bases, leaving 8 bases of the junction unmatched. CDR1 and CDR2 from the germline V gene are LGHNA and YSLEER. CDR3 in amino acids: CASSQFPGQGDEQFF. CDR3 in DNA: TGCGCCAGCAGCCAGTTTCCGGGACAGGGGGACGAGCAGTTCTTC.

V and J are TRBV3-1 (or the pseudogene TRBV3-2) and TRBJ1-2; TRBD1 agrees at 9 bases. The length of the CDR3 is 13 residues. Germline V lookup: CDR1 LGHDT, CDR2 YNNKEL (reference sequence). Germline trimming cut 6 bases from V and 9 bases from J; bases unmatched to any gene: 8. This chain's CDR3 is CASSPGTGPRYTF. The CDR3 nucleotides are TGTGCCAGCAGTCCCGGGACAGGGCCTCGCTACACCTTC.

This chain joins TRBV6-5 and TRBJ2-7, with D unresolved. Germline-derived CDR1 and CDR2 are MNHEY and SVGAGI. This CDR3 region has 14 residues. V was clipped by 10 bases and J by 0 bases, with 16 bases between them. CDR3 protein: CATAPQRSSYEQYF. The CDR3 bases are TGTGCCACCGCTCCTCAAAGGAGCTCCTACGAGCAGTACTTC.

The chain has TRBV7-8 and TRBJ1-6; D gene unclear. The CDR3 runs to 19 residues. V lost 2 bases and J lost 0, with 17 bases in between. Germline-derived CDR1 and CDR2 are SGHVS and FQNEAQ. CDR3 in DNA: TGTGCCAGCAGCTTAAAGAGGCAGACCGTGAGCTCCTATAATTCACCCCTCCACTTT. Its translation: CASSLKRQTVSSYNSPLHF.

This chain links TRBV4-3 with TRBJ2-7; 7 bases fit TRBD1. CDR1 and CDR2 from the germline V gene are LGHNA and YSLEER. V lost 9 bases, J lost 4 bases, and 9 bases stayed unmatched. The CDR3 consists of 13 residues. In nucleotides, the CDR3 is TGCGCCAGGCCTACACAGGGGCGGTACGAGCAGTACTTC. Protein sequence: CARPTQGRYEQYF.

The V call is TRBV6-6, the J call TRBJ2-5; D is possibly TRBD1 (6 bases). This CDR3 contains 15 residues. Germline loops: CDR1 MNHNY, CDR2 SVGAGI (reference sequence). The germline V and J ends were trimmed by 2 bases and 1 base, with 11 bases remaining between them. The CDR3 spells CASSYQGTTQETQYF. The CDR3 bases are TGTGCCAGCAGTTACCAGGGGACAACCCAAGAGACCCAGTACTTC.

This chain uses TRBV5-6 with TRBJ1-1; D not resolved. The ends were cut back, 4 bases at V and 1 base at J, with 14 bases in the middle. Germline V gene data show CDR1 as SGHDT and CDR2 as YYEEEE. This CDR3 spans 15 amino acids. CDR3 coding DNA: TGTGCCAGCAGCGTGGTTGGCGGGAGGAACACTGAAGCTTTCTTT. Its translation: CASSVVGGRNTEAFF.

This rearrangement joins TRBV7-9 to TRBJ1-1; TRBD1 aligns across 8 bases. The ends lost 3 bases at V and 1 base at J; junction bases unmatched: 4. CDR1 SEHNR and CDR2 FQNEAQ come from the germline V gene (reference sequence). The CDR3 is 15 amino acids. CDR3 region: CASSLIGQGNTEAFF. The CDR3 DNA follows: TGTGCCAGCAGCTTGATCGGACAGGGGAACACTGAAGCTTTCTTT.